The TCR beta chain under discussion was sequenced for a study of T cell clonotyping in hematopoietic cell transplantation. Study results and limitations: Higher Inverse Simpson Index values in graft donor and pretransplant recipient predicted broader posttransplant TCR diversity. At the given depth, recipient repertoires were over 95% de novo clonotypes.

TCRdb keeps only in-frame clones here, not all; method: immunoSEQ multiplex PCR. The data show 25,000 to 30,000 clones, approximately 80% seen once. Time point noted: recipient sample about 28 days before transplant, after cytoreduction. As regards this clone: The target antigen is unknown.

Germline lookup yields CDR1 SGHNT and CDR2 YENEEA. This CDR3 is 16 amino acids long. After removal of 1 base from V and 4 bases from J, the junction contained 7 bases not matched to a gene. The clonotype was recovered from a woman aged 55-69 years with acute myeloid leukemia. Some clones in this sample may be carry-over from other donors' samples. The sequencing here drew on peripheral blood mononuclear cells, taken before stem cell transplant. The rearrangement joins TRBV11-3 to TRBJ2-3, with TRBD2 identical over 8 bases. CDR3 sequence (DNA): TGTGCCAGCAGCTTAGGCGAGCGGGAGAGGTCAGATACGCAGTATTTT. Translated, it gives CASSLGERERSDTQYF.